Only one count was recorded for the clone carrying this T cell receptor (beta chain). The data stem from a study of blood T cell repertoires in COVID-19. Across the whole study: The analysed material was cDNA or gDNA that came from T cells, B-cell-depleted T cells, or PBMCs.

TCRdb's table, derived via immunoSEQ multiplex PCR, lists solely in-frame clones and lacks some. The sample lists some 200,000 clones, 85% to 90% occurring once. Germline V gives CDR1 SGHTA, CDR2 FQGNSA. This CDR3 is 15 amino acids long. J lost 4 bases, V lost 5 bases, and 6 bases had no gene match. Sequencing was done on a sample of peripheral blood. The V gene is TRBV7-2, the J gene TRBJ2-1, with 9 bases identical to TRBD2. The receptor was derived from a man aged 18 to 30 with active or convalescent COVID-19. CDR3 sequence reads: CASSPGLARYNEQFF. The CDR3 region has the DNA TGTGCCAGCAGCCCAGGACTAGCGCGTTACAATGAGCAGTTCTTC.